This entry lists 24 T cell receptor beta chains sequenced from one sample in a study of T-cell reconstitution after alpha-beta-depleted transplantation in children. Unique molecular identifiers were incorporated when the TCRbeta library was constructed. Via MiXCR, TCRdb re-called the PCR reads, giving one row per CDR3 protein. The data show approximately 130,000 distinct CDR3 sequences, 9.5% to 10% seen once. The sequenced sample was PBMCs, mostly from graft donor cells, obtained 180 days after TCRalphabeta/CD19-depleted stem cell transplant. All receptors derive from a girl under three years old who had a stem cell transplant for combined immunodeficiency, so the T cells may come from the graft donor.

In this sample, this clonotype turned up many times. The CDR3 region is CASSEERRAQETQYF. In DNA form, the CDR3 reads TGTGCCAGCAGTGAAGAGAGAAGGGCCCAAGAGACCCAGTACTTC. The chain is built from TRBV2 and TRBJ2-5; no reliable D call. CDR1 is SNHLY and CDR2 is FYNNEI in the germline V gene. The CDR3 covers 15 residues. Trimming pared 1 base from V and 1 base from J, leaving 10 bases between.

This clonotype appeared a few times. The rearrangement uses TRBV6-5 and TRBJ1-1; D may be TRBD1 (6 bases). V gave up 5 bases and J gave up 5 bases, with 15 bases separating them. CDR3 length equals 14 residues. Germline V lookup: CDR1 MNHEY, CDR2 SVGAGI. The CDR3 DNA reads as TGTGCCAGCAGTCCCCGAGGGGGGAAGACTGAAGCTTTCTTT. Protein: CASSPRGGKTEAFF.

This clonotype appeared a few times. This chain uses TRBV11-2 with TRBJ2-3, with 9 bases lining up with TRBD2. The CDR3 has 19 residues. V lost 0 bases, J lost 0 bases, and 10 bases stayed unmatched. CDR1 and CDR2 from the germline V gene are SGHAT and FQNNGV. DNA of the CDR3: TGTGCCAGCAGCTTAGACCCAAAACGACTAGCGGATAGCACAGATACGCAGTATTTT. Amino acids: CASSLDPKRLADSTDTQYF.

This clonotype was picked up many times. The chain joins TRBV20-1 to TRBJ2-1, with D unclear. CDR3 length: 15 amino acids. The germline gives CDR1 DFQATT, CDR2 SNEGSKA (reference sequence). Trimming stripped 6 bases from V and 1 base from J, with 16 bases between. The DNA for the CDR3 is TGCAGTGCGAGTATTCTAGTTAAGTCCTACAATGAGCAGTTCTTC. It encodes CSASILVKSYNEQFF.

The table lists this clonotype with many counts. At one end, the junction sequence differs from germline, possibly due to a read error. The chain joins TRBV12-3 or TRBV12-4 to TRBJ2-5; D tentatively reads TRBD1 or TRBD2 (5 bases each). The CDR3 is 14 residues long. The CDR3 bases are TGTGCCAGCAGTTTCCCGGGGCGGCAAGGGACCCAGTACTTC. Translation gives CASSFPGRQGTQYF.

V usage is TRBV12-3 or TRBV12-4 and J usage is TRBJ1-2; no reliable D call. With 1 base removed from V and 6 bases from J, the gap between germline ends came to 12 bases. The length of the CDR3 is 14 residues. Written as DNA, the CDR3 is TGTGCCAGCAGTTTAGGCACGGTTTGGGATGGCTACACCTTC. Translation gives CASSLGTVWDGYTF.

This clonotype was detected only a few times. The genes are TRBV2 and TRBJ2-3, with D unresolved. This CDR3 region has 15 residues. V lost 6 bases to trimming and J lost 0 bases, with 13 bases between them. Germline lookup yields CDR1 SNHLY and CDR2 FYNNEI. CDR3 protein: CASRLVSASTDTQYF. The CDR3 nucleotides read TGTGCCAGCAGGCTAGTGAGCGCTAGCACAGATACGCAGTATTTT.

V is TRBV11-2 and J is TRBJ2-1; 9 bases align to TRBD2. The CDR3 totals 18 residues. Germline V gene data show CDR1 as SGHAT and CDR2 as FQNNGV. V shed 0 bases, J shed 2 bases, and the junction held 8 bases outside the gene matches. CDR3 coding DNA: TGTGCCAGCAGCTTAGAAGCGGGAGGCTCTTACACCTACAATGAGCAGTTCTTC. It encodes CASSLEAGGSYTYNEQFF. Complete variable domain (other parts from reference TRBV11-2 and TRBJ2-1): EAGVAQSPRYKIIEKRQSVAFWCNPISGHATLYWYQQILGQGPKLLIQFQNNGVVDDSQLPKDRFSAERLKGVDSTLKIQPAKLEDSAVYLCASSLEAGGSYTYNEQFFGPGTRLTVL.

This chain joins TRBV5-1 and TRBJ2-7; D call uncertain. This CDR3 contains 13 residues. Germline lookup yields CDR1 SGHRS and CDR2 YFSETQ. Trimming removed 0 bases at V and 3 bases at J, with 7 bases between. CDR3 bases: TGCGCCAGCAGCTTGGGTCAATTCTACGAGCAGTACTTC. Its protein product is CASSLGQFYEQYF.

CDR3 protein: CSASLNTEAFF. The CDR3, as DNA: TGCAGTGCTAGTCTAAACACTGAAGCTTTCTTT. J is TRBJ1-1 and V is TRBV20-1; unclear D gene. The length of the CDR3 is 11 residues. Trimming removed 3 bases at V and 2 bases at J, with 4 bases between. Germline CDR1 reads DFQATT; CDR2 reads SNEGSKA (reference sequence).

The chain couples TRBV6-1 to TRBJ2-7; possible D gene TRBD1, 5 bases. This CDR3 region has 14 residues. Germline CDR1 MNHNS, CDR2 SASEGT. V shed 5 bases and J shed 5 bases, with 16 bases lying between them. The CDR3 reads CASSPGHLGNEQYF. The CDR3 DNA sequence: TGTGCCAGCAGTCCCGGACACCTAGGAAACGAGCAGTACTTC.

In this sample, this clonotype turned up a few times. The genes are TRBV7-2 and TRBJ2-1; D is ambiguous. Germline loops: CDR1 SGHTA, CDR2 FQGNSA. V was shortened by 6 bases and J by 2 bases, with 5 bases between the two germline ends. The CDR3 totals 12 residues. The CDR3 spells CASSQTYNEQFF. CDR3 nucleotides: TGTGCCAGCAGTCAGACCTACAATGAGCAGTTCTTC.

This clonotype occurred a few times. The chain joins TRBV12-3 or TRBV12-4 to TRBJ1-5; 8 bases are shared with TRBD1. CDR3 size: 14 residues. With V trimmed by 8 bases and J by 2 bases, 5 bases remained unmatched. CDR3 region: CASRRGLGNQPQHF. In DNA form, the CDR3 reads TGTGCCAGCCGCAGGGGGCTTGGCAATCAGCCCCAGCATTTT.

The genes are TRBV20-1 and TRBJ1-2; D gene unclear. Germline V gives CDR1 DFQATT, CDR2 SNEGSKA (reference sequence). Trimming took off 5 bases at V and 8 bases at J, with 21 bases between the two ends. This CDR3 region has 14 residues. The chain's CDR3 is CSAGSVGREEGYTF. The CDR3 region has the DNA TGCAGTGCTGGGTCGGTGGGCCGCGAAGAGGGCTACACCTTC.

The chain carries TRBV9 and TRBJ2-5; 8 positions match TRBD2. CDR3 length: 14 amino acids. Per the germline V gene, CDR1 is SGDLS and CDR2 is YYNGEE. Trimming at V came to 0 bases and at J to 5 bases, leaving 3 bases not matched to a gene. In DNA form, the CDR3 reads TGTGCCAGCAGCGTAGGCGGGGGGACGGAGACCCAGTACTTC. Amino acid sequence: CASSVGGGTETQYF.

The chain links TRBV20-1 to TRBJ2-1; 9 bases agree with TRBD1. The CDR3 has 14 residues. V shed 5 bases, J shed 6 bases, and the junction held 8 bases outside the gene matches. Per the germline V gene, CDR1 is DFQATT and CDR2 is SNEGSKA (reference sequence). The CDR3 sequence is CSASGTGIVNEQFF. The CDR3 DNA is TGCAGTGCTTCCGGGACAGGGATAGTCAATGAGCAGTTCTTC.

The sample holds a few counts of this clonotype. V is TRBV5-5 and J is TRBJ2-3; no clear D. The CDR3 extends over 15 amino acids. V was pared by 1 base and J by 2 bases, with 11 bases between. Germline CDR1 reads SGHKS; CDR2 reads YYEKEE (reference sequence). The CDR3 bases are TGTGCCAGCAGCTTGTTAGACTTCAACACAGATACGCAGTATTTT. Translating gives CASSLLDFNTDTQYF. The entire variable domain, with the rest obtained from reference TRBV5-5 and TRBJ2-3, is as follows: DAGVTQSPTHLIKTRGQQVTLRCSPISGHKSVSWYQQVLGQGPQFIFQYYEKEERGRGNFPDRFSARQFPNYSSELNVNALLLGDSALYLCASSLLDFNTDTQYFGPGTRLTVL.

This clonotype was observed many times. This chain uses TRBV5-6 with TRBJ2-2, with 10 bases that match TRBD2. V lost 1 base and J lost 1; bases outside the gene matches: 1. This CDR3 is 16 amino acids long. In germline, CDR1 is SGHDT, CDR2 YYEEEE. CDR3 protein: CASSLPSGRNTGELFF. As DNA, the CDR3 is TGTGCCAGCAGCTTGCCTAGCGGGAGGAACACCGGGGAGCTGTTTTTT.

This clonotype was observed at least ten times. The chain has TRBV20-1 and TRBJ1-1; the D gene is possibly TRBD1 (6 bases). The germline V gene encodes CDR1 DFQATT and CDR2 SNEGSKA (reference sequence). CDR3 length: 15 residues. Trimming shortened V by 7 bases and J by 3 bases, and 21 bases separated the two germline ends. CDR3 DNA: TGCAGTGTTCGCCGGATTGGGGGGCTGTACACTGAAGCTTTCTTT. It yields the protein CSVRRIGGLYTEAFF.

This clonotype occurred a few times. The CDR3 nucleotides are TGCAGCGTTGCTGGGAGGGGGAACATTCAGTACTTC. Its translation is CSVAGRGNIQYF. V gene TRBV29-1 combines with J gene TRBJ2-4; a possible D gene is TRBD2 (7 bases). Trimming took off 4 bases at V and 7 bases at J, with 11 bases between the two ends. The CDR3 spans 12 residues. The germline V gene has CDR1 SQVTM and CDR2 ANQGSEA.

The chain links TRBV10-3 to TRBJ1-1; the match to TRBD1 covers 9 bases. Looked up from germline, CDR1 is ENHRY and CDR2 is SYGVKD. Trimming removed 0 bases from V and 8 bases from J; junction bases left unmatched: 1. The CDR3 runs 13 residues. The CDR3, as DNA: TGTGCCATCAGTGAGTCCGGGACAGGGGAAGCTTTCTTT. Its translation: CAISESGTGEAFF.

This chain joins TRBV7-9 and TRBJ2-3; D is unresolved. The CDR3 is 9 amino acids. Germline V gene sequence: CDR1 SEHNR, CDR2 FQNEAQ (reference sequence). Trimming took 5 bases from V and 12 from J, leaving 6 bases between them. The CDR3 spells CASSPIQYF. The DNA for the CDR3 is TGTGCCAGCAGCCCAATCCAGTATTTT.

As DNA, the CDR3 is TGCAGTGCCGAAGGGGGCAGGGAGACCCAGTACTTC. Its protein product is CSAEGGRETQYF. This rearrangement joins TRBV20-1 to TRBJ2-5; 7 bases agree with TRBD1. V was pared by 6 bases and J by 5 bases, with 6 bases of the junction left unmatched. The CDR3 loop spans 12 amino acids. CDR1 DFQATT and CDR2 SNEGSKA come from the germline V gene (reference sequence).

This clonotype was recorded a few times. The genes are TRBV5-1 and TRBJ2-7, with a weak D call TRBD2 (6 bases). The CDR3 totals 13 residues. CDR1 and CDR2 (germline): SGHRS, YFSETQ. V was pared by 1 base and J by 1 base, with 6 bases between. The CDR3 nucleotides are TGCGCCAGCAGCTTGCGGGGGTCCTACGAGCAGTACTTC. This codes for CASSLRGSYEQYF. Full variable domain (missing parts from reference TRBV5-1 and TRBJ2-7): KAGVTQTPRYLIKTRGQQVTLSCSPISGHRSVSWYQQTPGQGLQFLFEYFSETQRNKGNFPGRFSGRQFSNSRSEMNVSTLELGDSALYLCASSLRGSYEQYFGPGTRLTVT.